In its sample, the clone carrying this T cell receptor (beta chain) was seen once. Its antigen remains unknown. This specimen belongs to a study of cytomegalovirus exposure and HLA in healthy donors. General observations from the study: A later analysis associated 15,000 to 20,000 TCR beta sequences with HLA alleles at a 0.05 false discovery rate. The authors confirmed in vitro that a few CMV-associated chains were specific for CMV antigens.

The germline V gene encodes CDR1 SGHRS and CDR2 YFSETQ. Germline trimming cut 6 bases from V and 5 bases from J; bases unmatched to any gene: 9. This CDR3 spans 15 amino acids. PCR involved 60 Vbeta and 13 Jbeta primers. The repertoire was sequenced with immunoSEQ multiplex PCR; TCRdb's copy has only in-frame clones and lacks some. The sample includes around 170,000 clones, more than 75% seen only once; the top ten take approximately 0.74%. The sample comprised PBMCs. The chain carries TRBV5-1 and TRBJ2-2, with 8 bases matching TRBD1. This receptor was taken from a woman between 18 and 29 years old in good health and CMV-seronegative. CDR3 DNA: TGCGCCAGCACGAAGACAGGGGAAAGGACCGGGGAGCTGTTTTTT. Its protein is CASTKTGERTGELFF. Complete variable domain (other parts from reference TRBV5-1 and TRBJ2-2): KAGVTQTPRYLIKTRGQQVTLSCSPISGHRSVSWYQQTPGQGLQFLFEYFSETQRNKGNFPGRFSGRQFSNSRSEMNVSTLELGDSALYLCASTKTGERTGELFFGEGSRLTVL.